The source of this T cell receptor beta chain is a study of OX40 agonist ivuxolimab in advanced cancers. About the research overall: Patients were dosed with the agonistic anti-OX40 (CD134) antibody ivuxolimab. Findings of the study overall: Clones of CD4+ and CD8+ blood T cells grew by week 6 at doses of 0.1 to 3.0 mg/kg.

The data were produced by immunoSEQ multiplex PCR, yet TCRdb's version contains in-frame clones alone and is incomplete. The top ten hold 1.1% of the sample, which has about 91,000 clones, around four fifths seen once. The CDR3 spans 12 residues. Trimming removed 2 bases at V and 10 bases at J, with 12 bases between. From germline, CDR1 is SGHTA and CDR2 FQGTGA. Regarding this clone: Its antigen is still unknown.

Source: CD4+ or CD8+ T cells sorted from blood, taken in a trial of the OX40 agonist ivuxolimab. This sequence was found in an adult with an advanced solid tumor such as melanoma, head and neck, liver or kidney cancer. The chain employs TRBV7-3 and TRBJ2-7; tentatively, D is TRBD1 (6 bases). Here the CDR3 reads CASSLGQTPQYV. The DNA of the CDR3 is TGTGCCAGCAGCTTAGGACAGACCCCTCAGTACGTC.